This is a list of T cell receptor beta chains from one sample in a study of T cells in Graves' hyperthyroidism and ophthalmopathy. TCRdb ran MiXCR on the multiplex PCR reads and lists one entry per CDR3 protein. The top ten hold roughly 13% of the sample, which has 400,000 to 500,000 distinct CDR3 sequences, approximately 14% seen once. What was sequenced was blood. The receptor set was obtained from a man in his late teens or twenties with Graves' ophthalmopathy. The CDR3 runs from the conserved cysteine through the conserved F or W. The order of the fields is J gene, clone size, D gene, V gene, CDR3 protein, CDR3 DNA. A D gene is named only where the DNA matches it firmly. Size is omitted from some rows. Given values are once, few, many or a class for expanded clones.

>TRBJ1-2|many|NA|TRBV6-1
CASSLLRTAVYYTF
TGTGCCAGCAGTCTCCTAAGAACAGCGGTTTACTACACCTTC
>TRBJ1-2|NA|TRBD1|TRBV12-3/TRBV12-4
CASFRGPEGYTF
TGTGCCAGCTTCAGGGGGCCGGAAGGCTACACCTTC
>TRBJ2-7|many|NA|TRBV19
CASSTRGAGYSYEQYF
TGTGCCAGTAGTACCCGAGGGGCGGGGTACTCCTACGAGCAGTACTTC
>TRBJ2-1|NA|NA|TRBV7-9
CASSLVVGRNEQFF
TGTGCCAGCAGCTTAGTTGTAGGGAGGAATGAGCAGTTCTTC
>TRBJ2-3|many|TRBD2|TRBV3-1
CASSQSWTSGRADTQYF
TGTGCCAGCAGCCAATCTTGGACTAGCGGGAGGGCAGATACGCAGTATTTT
>TRBJ2-6|few|NA|TRBV9
CASSANRDTHQSGANVLTF
TGTGCCAGCAGCGCGAACCGGGACACCCACCAAAGCGGGGCCAACGTCCTGACTTTC
>TRBJ2-1|many|NA|TRBV11-1
CASSLESTYNEQFF
TGTGCCAGCAGCCTTGAGAGCACCTACAATGAGCAGTTCTTC
>TRBJ2-1|many|TRBD1|TRBV24-1
CATSDLRQGYNEQFF
TGTGCCACCAGTGATTTGAGACAGGGTTACAATGAGCAGTTCTTC
>TRBJ2-2|NA|TRBD1|TRBV14
CASSQGTGLTGELFF
TGTGCCAGCAGCCAAGGGACAGGGCTCACCGGGGAGCTGTTTTTT
>TRBJ2-7|few|TRBD2|TRBV5-1
CASSLAARGGPPEQYF
TGCGCCAGCAGCTTGGCCGCGCGGGGGGGCCCCCCCGAGCAGTACTTC
>TRBJ2-3|NA|TRBD2|TRBV2
CASSALPGLAGDTQYF
TGTGCCAGCAGCGCCCTCCCGGGACTAGCGGGGGATACGCAGTATTTT
>TRBJ2-1|NA|TRBD2|TRBV12-3/TRBV12-4
CASSSPGLAGGKAEQFF
TGTGCCAGCAGTTCCCCGGGACTAGCGGGAGGGAAGGCGGAGCAGTTCTTC
>TRBJ1-2|many|NA|TRBV7-2
CASSLRRLTNYGYTF
TGTGCCAGCAGCTTACGACGGCTTACTAACTATGGCTACACCTTC
>TRBJ2-7|many|NA|TRBV20-1
CSAHGLLESSYEQYF
TGCAGTGCGCATGGACTTCTTGAAAGCTCCTACGAGCAGTACTTC
>TRBJ1-1|many|TRBD1|TRBV6-2/TRBV6-3
CASSSYQGASEAFF
TGTGCCAGCAGTTCTTACCAGGGGGCGTCTGAAGCTTTCTTT
>TRBJ1-2|many|NA|TRBV7-2
CASTPKGYGYTF
TGTGCCAGCACTCCCAAAGGCTATGGCTACACCTTC
>TRBJ2-7|NA|TRBD1|TRBV2
CASSSIRTGGLYEQYF
TGTGCCAGCAGTTCTATACGGACAGGGGGCTTGTACGAGCAGTACTTC
>TRBJ1-2|NA|NA|TRBV6-1
CASSENPPNYGYTF
TGTGCCAGCAGTGAAAATCCCCCTAACTATGGCTACACCTTC
>TRBJ1-2|many|NA|TRBV20-1
CSALGGNYGYTF
TGCAGTGCGCTGGGGGGTAACTATGGCTACACCTTC
>TRBJ2-5|few|NA|TRBV29-1
CSVVGFQETQYF
TGCAGCGTTGTTGGGTTCCAAGAGACCCAGTACTTC
>TRBJ2-7|many|TRBD1|TRBV7-8
CASSSRDRGISYEQYF
TGTGCCAGCAGCTCCCGGGACAGGGGAATCTCCTACGAGCAGTACTTC
>TRBJ1-5|few|NA|TRBV4-1
CASRWAADGQPQHF
TGCGCCAGCAGATGGGCGGCGGACGGGCAGCCCCAGCATTTT
>TRBJ2-5|NA|NA|TRBV7-2
CASSLGFETETQYF
TGTGCCAGCAGCTTAGGGTTTGAGACGGAGACCCAGTACTTC
>TRBJ1-1|few|NA|TRBV10-3
CAISNRSDTEAFF
TGTGCCATCAGTAACCGCTCGGACACTGAAGCTTTCTTT
>TRBJ1-4|many|NA|TRBV5-1
CASSSSNLNEKLFF
TGCGCCAGCAGCTCCAGCAATCTTAATGAAAAACTGTTTTTT
>TRBJ1-1|many|NA|TRBV7-8
CASSFGGGRGSWAFF
TGTGCCAGCAGCTTCGGTGGGGGGAGGGGCTCTTGGGCTTTCTTT
>TRBJ2-7|many|NA|TRBV3-1
CASSAQNYEQYF
TGTGCCAGCAGCGCACAGAATTACGAGCAGTACTTC
>TRBJ2-7|many|NA|TRBV6-1
CASSEGVPGTTHPYEQYF
TGTGCCAGCAGTGAGGGAGTCCCCGGGACCACTCACCCCTACGAGCAGTACTTC
>TRBJ2-7|NA|TRBD1|TRBV2
CASSELGQGYEQYF
TGTGCCAGCAGTGAATTGGGACAGGGGTACGAGCAGTACTTC
>TRBJ2-1|few|TRBD2|TRBV5-6
CASSSPRWAGEGSNEQFF
TGTGCCAGCAGCTCCCCAAGGTGGGCGGGGGAGGGCTCTAATGAGCAGTTCTTC
>TRBJ2-5|many|TRBD2|TRBV2
CASSVELAGGQETQYF
TGTGCCAGCAGTGTCGAGCTAGCGGGAGGGCAAGAGACCCAGTACTTC
>TRBJ2-6|NA|NA|TRBV7-8
CASSLLGGANVLTF
TGTGCCAGCAGCTTACTCGGTGGGGCCAACGTCCTGACTTTC
>TRBJ2-3|many|NA|TRBV24-1
CATSSMGGRLSTDTQYF
TGTGCCACCTCGTCCATGGGGGGGCGCCTTAGCACAGATACGCAGTATTTT
>TRBJ2-3|few|NA|TRBV6-4
CASSEGTTTDTQYF
TGTGCCAGCAGTGAGGGGACGACCACAGATACGCAGTATTTT
>TRBJ1-4|NA|NA|TRBV20-1
CSAREDRTNEKLFF
TGCAGTGCTAGAGAAGATAGAACTAATGAAAAACTGTTTTTT
>TRBJ2-2|NA|NA|TRBV5-8
CASSRGPVANTGELFF
TGTGCCAGCAGCCGAGGACCCGTGGCGAACACCGGGGAGCTGTTTTTT
>TRBJ2-3|few|NA|TRBV7-9
CASSPRRGPDTQYF
TGTGCCAGCAGCCCAAGGCGAGGGCCAGATACGCAGTATTTT
>TRBJ1-6|many|NA|TRBV2
CASSAGRKGDSPLHF
TGTGCCAGCAGTGCGGGCCGCAAAGGGGATTCACCCCTCCACTTT
>TRBJ1-2|few|NA|TRBV28
CASSDRNHGYTF
TGTGCCAGCAGCGACAGGAATCATGGCTACACCTTC
>TRBJ1-1|few|TRBD1|TRBV4-1
CASSQGDSRTEAFF
TGCGCCAGCAGCCAAGGGGACAGTAGGACTGAAGCTTTCTTT
>TRBJ2-7|many|TRBD2|TRBV20-1
CSAREGTSTYEQYF
TGCAGTGCTAGAGAAGGGACTAGCACCTACGAGCAGTACTTC
>TRBJ2-5|many|NA|TRBV20-1
CSAGEGARAWETQYF
TGCAGTGCTGGGGAGGGGGCCAGGGCTTGGGAGACCCAGTACTTC
>TRBJ1-6|many|NA|TRBV6-5
CASSYFGRSYNSPLHF
TGTGCCAGCAGTTACTTCGGCAGAAGCTATAATTCACCCCTCCACTTT
>TRBJ2-1|many|NA|TRBV12-3/TRBV12-4
CASSFRGEQFF
TGTGCCAGCAGTTTTAGGGGGGAGCAGTTCTTC
>TRBJ2-7|many|NA|TRBV3-1
CASSLQGAYEQYF
TGTGCCAGCAGTTTACAGGGAGCCTACGAGCAGTACTTC